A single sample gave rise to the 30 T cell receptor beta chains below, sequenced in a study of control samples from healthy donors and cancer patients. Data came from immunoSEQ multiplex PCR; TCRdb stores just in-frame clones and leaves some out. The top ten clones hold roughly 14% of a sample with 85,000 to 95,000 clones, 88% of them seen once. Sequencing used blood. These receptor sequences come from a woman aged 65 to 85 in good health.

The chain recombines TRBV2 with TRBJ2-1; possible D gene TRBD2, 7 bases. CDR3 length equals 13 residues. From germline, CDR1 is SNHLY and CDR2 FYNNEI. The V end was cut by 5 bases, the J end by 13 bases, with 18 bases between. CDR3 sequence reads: CASSWGGLGDQFF. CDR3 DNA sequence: TGTGCCAGCAGTTGGGGGGGCCTGGGAGATCAGTTCTTC.

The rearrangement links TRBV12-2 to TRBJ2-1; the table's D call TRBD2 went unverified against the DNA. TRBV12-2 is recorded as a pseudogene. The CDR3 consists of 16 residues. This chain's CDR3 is CASRSRGLAGSNEQFF. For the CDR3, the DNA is TGTGCAAGTCGCTCCCGGGGACTAGCGGGGAGCAATGAGCAGTTCTTC.

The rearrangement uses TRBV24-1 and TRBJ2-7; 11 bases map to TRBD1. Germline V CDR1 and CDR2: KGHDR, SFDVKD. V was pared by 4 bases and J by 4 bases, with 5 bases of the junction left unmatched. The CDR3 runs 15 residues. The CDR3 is CATSDSDRGQYEQYF. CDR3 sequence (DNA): TGTGCCACCAGTGACTCGGACAGGGGGCAGTACGAGCAGTACTTC.

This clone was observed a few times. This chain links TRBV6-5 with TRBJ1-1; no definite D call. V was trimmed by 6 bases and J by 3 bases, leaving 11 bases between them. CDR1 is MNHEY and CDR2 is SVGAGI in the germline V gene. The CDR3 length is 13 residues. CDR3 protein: CASRAPGDTEAFF. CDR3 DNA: TGTGCCAGCAGAGCCCCAGGCGACACTGAAGCTTTCTTT.

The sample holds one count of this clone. CDR3 sequence reads: CASSLELNTEAFF. For the CDR3, the DNA is TGTGCCAGCAGCTTAGAGCTAAACACTGAAGCTTTCTTT. J is TRBJ1-1 and V is TRBV11-3; D is unresolved. The CDR3 sequence is 13 residues long. V gave up 0 bases and J gave up 2 bases, with 4 bases separating them. Germline lookup yields CDR1 SGHNT and CDR2 YENEEA. Based on the CDR3 plus reference TRBV11-3 and TRBJ1-1, the full variable domain is EAGVVQSPRYKIIEKKQPVAFWCNPISGHNTLYWYLQNLGQGPELLIRYENEEAVDDSQLPKDRFSAERLKGVDSTLKIQPAELGDSAVYLCASSLELNTEAFFGQGTRLTVV.

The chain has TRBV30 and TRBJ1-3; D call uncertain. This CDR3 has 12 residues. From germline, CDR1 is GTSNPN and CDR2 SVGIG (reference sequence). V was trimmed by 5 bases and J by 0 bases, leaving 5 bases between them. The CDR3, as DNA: TGTGCCTGGGGGATCTCTGGAAACACCATATATTTT. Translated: CAWGISGNTIYF.

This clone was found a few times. CDR3 residues: CASSDSRTASYEQYF. The CDR3 nucleotides read TGTGCCAGCAGCGACAGTCGTACCGCCTCCTACGAGCAGTACTTC. The V call is TRBV5-4, the J call TRBJ2-7; possible D gene TRBD1, 5 bases. V was cut by 4 bases and J by 0 bases, with 14 bases left in between. Looked up from germline, CDR1 is SGHNT and CDR2 is YYREEE (reference sequence). The CDR3 consists of 15 residues.

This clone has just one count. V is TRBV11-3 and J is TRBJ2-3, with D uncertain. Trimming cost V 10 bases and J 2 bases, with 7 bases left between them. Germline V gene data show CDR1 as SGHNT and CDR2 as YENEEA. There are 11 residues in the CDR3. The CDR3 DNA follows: TGTGCCATGGGAAACACAGATACGCAGTATTTT. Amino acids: CAMGNTDTQYF.

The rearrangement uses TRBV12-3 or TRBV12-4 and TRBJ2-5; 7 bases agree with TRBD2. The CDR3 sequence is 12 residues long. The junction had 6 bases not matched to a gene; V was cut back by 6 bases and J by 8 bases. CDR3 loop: CASSGTTPTQYF. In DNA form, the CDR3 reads TGTGCCAGCAGCGGGACTACCCCTACCCAGTACTTC.

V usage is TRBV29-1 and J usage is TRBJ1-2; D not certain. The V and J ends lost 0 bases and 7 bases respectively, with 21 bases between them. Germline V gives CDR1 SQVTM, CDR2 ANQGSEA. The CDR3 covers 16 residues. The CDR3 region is CSVEDLQWAQYPGYTF. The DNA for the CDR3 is TGCAGCGTTGAAGATCTTCAATGGGCGCAATACCCTGGCTACACCTTC.

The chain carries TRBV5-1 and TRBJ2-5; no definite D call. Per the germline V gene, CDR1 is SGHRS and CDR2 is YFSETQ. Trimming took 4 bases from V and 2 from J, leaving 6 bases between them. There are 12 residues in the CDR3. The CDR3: CASSPAQETQYF. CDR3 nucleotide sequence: TGCGCCAGCAGCCCGGCACAAGAGACCCAGTACTTC.

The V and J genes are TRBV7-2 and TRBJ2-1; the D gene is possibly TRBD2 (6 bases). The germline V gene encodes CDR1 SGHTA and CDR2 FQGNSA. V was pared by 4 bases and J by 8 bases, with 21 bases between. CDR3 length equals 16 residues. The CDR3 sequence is CASSSQRSYGGHEQFF. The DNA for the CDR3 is TGTGCCAGCAGCTCACAAAGGTCTTATGGAGGGCATGAGCAGTTCTTC. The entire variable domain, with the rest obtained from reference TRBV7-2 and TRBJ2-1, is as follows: GAGVSQSPSNKVTEKGKDVELRCDPISGHTALYWYRQSLGQGLEFLIYFQGNSAPDKSGLPSDRFSAERTGGSVSTLTIQRTQQEDSAVYLCASSSQRSYGGHEQFFGPGTRLTVL.

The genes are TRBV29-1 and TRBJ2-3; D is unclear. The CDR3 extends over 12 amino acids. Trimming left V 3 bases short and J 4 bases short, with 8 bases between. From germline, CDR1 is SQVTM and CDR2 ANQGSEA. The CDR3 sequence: CSVEGSSDTQYF. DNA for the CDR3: TGCAGCGTTGAGGGTTCCTCAGATACGCAGTATTTT.

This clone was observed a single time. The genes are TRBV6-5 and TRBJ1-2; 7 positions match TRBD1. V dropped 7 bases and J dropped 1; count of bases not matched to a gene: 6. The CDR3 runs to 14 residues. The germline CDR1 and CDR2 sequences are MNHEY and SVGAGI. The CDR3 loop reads CASKAGTVNYGYTF. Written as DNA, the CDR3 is TGTGCCAGCAAAGCGGGGACAGTTAACTATGGCTACACCTTC.

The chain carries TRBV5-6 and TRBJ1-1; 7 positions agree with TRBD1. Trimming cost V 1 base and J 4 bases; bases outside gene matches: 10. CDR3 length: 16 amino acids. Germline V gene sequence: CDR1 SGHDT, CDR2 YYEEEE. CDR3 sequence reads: CASSLPTDRFGTEAFF. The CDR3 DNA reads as TGTGCCAGCAGCTTGCCTACGGACAGGTTTGGCACTGAAGCTTTCTTT.

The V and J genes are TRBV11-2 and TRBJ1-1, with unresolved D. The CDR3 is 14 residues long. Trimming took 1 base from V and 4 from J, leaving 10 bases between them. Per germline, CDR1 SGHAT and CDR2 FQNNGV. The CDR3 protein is CASSLAGTVTEAFF. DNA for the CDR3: TGTGCCAGCAGCTTAGCCGGTACGGTCACTGAAGCTTTCTTT.

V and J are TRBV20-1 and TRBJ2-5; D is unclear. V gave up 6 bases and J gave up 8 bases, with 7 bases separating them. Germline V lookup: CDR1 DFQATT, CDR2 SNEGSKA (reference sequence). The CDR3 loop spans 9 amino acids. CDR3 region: CSASPTQYF. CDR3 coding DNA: TGCAGTGCCTCCCCAACCCAGTACTTC.

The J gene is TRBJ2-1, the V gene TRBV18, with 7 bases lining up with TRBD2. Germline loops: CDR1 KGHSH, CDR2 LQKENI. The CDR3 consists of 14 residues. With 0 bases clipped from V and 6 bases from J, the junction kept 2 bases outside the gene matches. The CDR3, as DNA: TGTGCCAGCTCACCACCGGGAGGGACCAATGAGCAGTTCTTC. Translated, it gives CASSPPGGTNEQFF.

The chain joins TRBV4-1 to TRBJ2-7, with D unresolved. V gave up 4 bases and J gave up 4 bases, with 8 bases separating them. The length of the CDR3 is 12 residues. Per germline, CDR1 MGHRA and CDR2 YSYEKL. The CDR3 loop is CASSRDTYEQYF. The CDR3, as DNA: TGCGCCAGCAGCCGAGACACTTACGAGCAGTACTTC.

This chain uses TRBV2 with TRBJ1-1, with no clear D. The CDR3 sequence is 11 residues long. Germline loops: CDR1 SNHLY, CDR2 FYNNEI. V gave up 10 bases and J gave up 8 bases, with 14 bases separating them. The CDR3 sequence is CATSMGYEAFF. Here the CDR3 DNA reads TGTGCCACCTCGATGGGATACGAAGCTTTCTTT.

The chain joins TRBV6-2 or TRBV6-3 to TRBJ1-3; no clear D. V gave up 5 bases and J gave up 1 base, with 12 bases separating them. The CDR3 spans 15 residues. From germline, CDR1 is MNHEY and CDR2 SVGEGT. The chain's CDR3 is CASSGNLLSGNTIYF. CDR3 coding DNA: TGTGCCAGCAGTGGGAACCTTCTTTCTGGAAACACCATATATTTT.

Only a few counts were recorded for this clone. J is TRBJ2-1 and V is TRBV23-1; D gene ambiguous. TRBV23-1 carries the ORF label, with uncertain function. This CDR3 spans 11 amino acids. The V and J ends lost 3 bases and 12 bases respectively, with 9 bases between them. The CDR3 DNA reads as TGCGCCAGCAGTCACTATCGCGGGCAGTTCTTC. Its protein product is CASSHYRGQFF.

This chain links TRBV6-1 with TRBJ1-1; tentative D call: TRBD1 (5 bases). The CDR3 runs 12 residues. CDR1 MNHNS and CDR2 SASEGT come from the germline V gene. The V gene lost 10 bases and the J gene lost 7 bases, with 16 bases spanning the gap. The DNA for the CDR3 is TGTGCCACCACCTCAGGGACGAGTGAAGCTTTCTTT. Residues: CATTSGTSEAFF.

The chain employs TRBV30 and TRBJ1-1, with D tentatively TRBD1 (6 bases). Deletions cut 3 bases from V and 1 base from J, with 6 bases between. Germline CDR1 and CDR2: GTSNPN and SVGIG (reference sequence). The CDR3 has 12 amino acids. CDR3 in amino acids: CAWRQGNTEAFF. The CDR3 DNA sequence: TGTGCCTGGAGACAGGGGAACACTGAAGCTTTCTTT.

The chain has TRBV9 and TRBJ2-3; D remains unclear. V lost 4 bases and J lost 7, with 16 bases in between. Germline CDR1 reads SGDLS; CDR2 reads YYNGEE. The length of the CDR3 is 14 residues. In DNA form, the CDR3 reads TGTGCCAGCAGCCGACAACATGGAGATTATACGCAGTATTTT. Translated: CASSRQHGDYTQYF.

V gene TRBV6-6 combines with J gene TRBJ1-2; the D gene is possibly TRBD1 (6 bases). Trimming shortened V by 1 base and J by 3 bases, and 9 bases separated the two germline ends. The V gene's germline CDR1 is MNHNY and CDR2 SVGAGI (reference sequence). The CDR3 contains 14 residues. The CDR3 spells CASSYLGGDYGYTF. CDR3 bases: TGTGCCAGCAGTTACTTAGGGGGGGACTATGGCTACACCTTC.

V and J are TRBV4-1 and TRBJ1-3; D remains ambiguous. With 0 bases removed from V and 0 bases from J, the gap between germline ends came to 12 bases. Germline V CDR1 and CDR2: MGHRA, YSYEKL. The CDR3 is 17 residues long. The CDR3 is CASSQDSGLGSGNTIYF. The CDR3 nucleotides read TGCGCCAGCAGCCAAGATAGTGGCCTAGGCTCTGGAAACACCATATATTTT.

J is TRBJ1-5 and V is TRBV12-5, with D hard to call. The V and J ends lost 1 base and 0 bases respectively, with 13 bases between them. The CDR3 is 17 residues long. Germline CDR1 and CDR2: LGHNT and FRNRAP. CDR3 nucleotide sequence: TGTGCTAGTGGTTTGGGGCGGACGGAAAGTAGCAATCAGCCCCAGCATTTT. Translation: CASGLGRTESSNQPQHF.

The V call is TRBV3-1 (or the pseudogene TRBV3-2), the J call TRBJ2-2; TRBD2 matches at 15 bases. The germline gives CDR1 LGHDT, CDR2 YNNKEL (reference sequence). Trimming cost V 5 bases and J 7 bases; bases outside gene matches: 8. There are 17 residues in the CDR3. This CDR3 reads CASSLGLAGGPGGELFF. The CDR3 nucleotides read TGTGCCAGCAGCTTAGGACTAGCGGGGGGGCCTGGCGGGGAGCTGTTTTTT.

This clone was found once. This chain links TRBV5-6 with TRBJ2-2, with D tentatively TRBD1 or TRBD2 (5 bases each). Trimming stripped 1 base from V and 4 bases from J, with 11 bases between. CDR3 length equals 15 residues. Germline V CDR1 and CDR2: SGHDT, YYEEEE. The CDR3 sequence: CASSLNRGRTGELFF. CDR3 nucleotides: TGTGCCAGCAGCTTGAATCGGGGCCGCACCGGGGAGCTGTTTTTT.